These T cell receptor beta chains were read from a single sample in a study of response to subunit inactivated influenza vaccine. From the RT-PCR reads, TCRdb called clonotypes with MiXCR, one entry per CDR3 protein. The table has roughly 670,000 distinct CDR3 sequences, 14% seen once; the top ten hold 6% to 9.5%. Specimen: PBMCs from blood, collected 14 days before vaccination. The receptors originated from a man aged 45-65 years who received an inactivated influenza vaccine. Both conserved end residues are part of each CDR3. Fields, in order: clone size, D gene, V gene, J gene, CDR3 protein, CDR3 DNA. A D gene is named only where the DNA matches it firmly. Part of the rows lack a size; the others show once, few, many or a class for expanded clones.

-	-	TRBV5-1	TRBJ1-5	CASSLEGGLGQPQHF	TGCGCCAGCAGCTTGGAGGGGGGGCTGGGTCAGCCCCAGCATTTT
few	-	TRBV15	TRBJ2-2	CATSRTRNTGELFF	TGTGCCACCAGCAGAACCAGGAACACCGGGGAGCTGTTTTTT
few	TRBD2	TRBV3-1	TRBJ2-7	CASSPRGLAGFEQYF	TGTGCCAGCAGCCCGAGGGGACTAGCGGGGTTTGAGCAGTACTTC
many	-	TRBV3-1	TRBJ2-2	CASSQGLQGSGELFF	TGTGCCAGCAGCCAAGGCCTACAGGGTTCCGGGGAGCTGTTTTTT
few	-	TRBV7-3	TRBJ2-1	CASSLIPGEMGHEQFF	TGTGCCAGCAGCTTAATTCCTGGCGAAATGGGCCATGAGCAGTTCTTC
-	-	TRBV19	TRBJ2-1	CASSIWTENEQFF	TGTGCCAGTAGTATATGGACTGAAAATGAGCAGTTCTTC
-	-	TRBV7-8	TRBJ2-5	CASSLVGRGGTQYF	TGTGCCAGCAGCTTAGTCGGTCGAGGGGGGACCCAGTACTTC
-	TRBD2	TRBV24-1	TRBJ2-1	CATSDSSGGGYEQFF	TGTGCCACCAGTGACTCTAGCGGGGGGGGTTATGAGCAGTTCTTC
-	TRBD2	TRBV7-9	TRBJ2-5	CASSRTSGFQETQYF	TGTGCCAGCAGCCGGACTAGCGGCTTCCAAGAGACCCAGTACTTC
-	TRBD2	TRBV10-3	TRBJ2-3	CAISDRGDNTDTQYF	TGTGCCATCAGTGATCGGGGGGATAATACAGATACGCAGTATTTT
few	TRBD2	TRBV11-2	TRBJ2-1	CASSLDITSGSGEQFF	TGTGCCAGCAGCTTAGATATAACTAGCGGGAGCGGTGAGCAGTTCTTC
-	-	TRBV27	TRBJ2-2	CASSLYPTGELFF	TGTGCCAGCAGTTTATACCCTACCGGGGAGCTGTTTTTT
few	TRBD2	TRBV20-1	TRBJ2-7	CSASEAGRAHEQYF	TGCAGTGCTAGTGAAGCGGGGAGAGCACACGAGCAGTACTTC
once	-	TRBV4-1	TRBJ2-7	CASSQETGALYEQYF	TGCGCCAGCAGCCAAGAGACGGGAGCCCTTTACGAGCAGTACTTC
-	-	TRBV28	TRBJ1-2	CASSFNGVQGRGYTF	TGTGCCAGCAGTTTTAATGGGGTCCAGGGACGTGGCTACACCTTC
few	-	TRBV7-9	TRBJ2-5	CASSPGDFETQYF	TGTGCCAGCAGCCCTGGGGACTTTGAGACCCAGTACTTC
few	-	TRBV29-1	TRBJ2-1	CSSQGGGRISYNEQFF	TGCAGTTCGCAAGGGGGCGGGAGAATCTCCTACAATGAGCAGTTCTTC
-	-	TRBV4-3	TRBJ2-2	CASSLTWSNTGELFF	TGCGCCAGCAGCCTAACTTGGTCGAACACCGGGGAGCTGTTTTTT
few	TRBD1	TRBV29-1	TRBJ2-7	CSVAGSGTGAGEQYF	TGCAGCGTTGCGGGTTCGGGGACAGGGGCTGGAGAGCAGTACTTC
many	TRBD1	TRBV20-1	TRBJ2-2	CSARIQGANTGELFF	TGCAGTGCTAGAATACAGGGGGCCAACACCGGGGAGCTGTTTTTT
-	TRBD1	TRBV5-5	TRBJ2-3	CASNRDSSTDTQYF	TGTGCCAGCAACCGGGACAGTAGCACAGATACGCAGTATTTT
few	TRBD1	TRBV5-1	TRBJ2-7	CASSLAQGNLSSYEQYF	TGCGCCAGCAGCCTTGCACAGGGGAACCTAAGCTCCTACGAGCAGTACTTC
-	-	TRBV24-1	TRBJ1-2	CATNGDSDYGYTF	TGTGCCACCAATGGGGACTCTGACTATGGCTACACCTTC
-	-	TRBV29-1	TRBJ2-7	CSALAGSSYEQYF	TGCAGCGCTTTGGCGGGGAGCTCCTACGAGCAGTACTTC
once	TRBD2	TRBV2	TRBJ2-7	CASSEEGRVGEQYF	TGTGCCAGCAGTGAAGAAGGGAGGGTGGGGGAGCAGTACTTC
-	-	TRBV28	TRBJ2-3	CASSQLRSQAGTTQYF	TGTGCCAGCAGCCAGTTGCGATCCCAGGCAGGGACAACGCAGTATTTT
few	-	TRBV2	TRBJ1-5	CASSGSVASQPQHF	TGTGCCAGCAGTGGGTCCGTAGCGTCGCAGCCCCAGCATTTT
few	-	TRBV28	TRBJ2-6	CASSLARVGANVLTF	TGTGCCAGCAGTTTAGCCAGGGTGGGGGCCAACGTCCTGACTTTC
few	-	TRBV5-1	TRBJ2-5	CASSSPGSQETQYF	TGCGCCAGCAGCTCACCGGGGAGCCAAGAGACCCAGTACTTC
few	TRBD1	TRBV5-5	TRBJ1-2	CASSPWTGSLEGYTF	TGTGCCAGCAGCCCGTGGACAGGGAGTTTGGAAGGCTACACCTTC
few	TRBD1	TRBV12-3/TRBV12-4	TRBJ2-6	CASRQGEGVSGANVLTF	TGTGCCAGCCGACAGGGGGAAGGCGTCTCTGGGGCCAACGTCCTGACTTTC
-	TRBD1	TRBV7-9	TRBJ1-2	CASSFGTGEGYTF	TGTGCCAGCAGCTTTGGGACAGGGGAAGGCTACACCTTC
-	-	TRBV28	TRBJ2-1	CASSSDAGPSYNEQFF	TGTGCCAGCAGTTCGGATGCAGGGCCCTCCTACAATGAGCAGTTCTTC
-	-	TRBV9	TRBJ2-5	CASSVGLLQETQYF	TGTGCCAGCAGCGTAGGGCTACTCCAAGAGACCCAGTACTTC
few	-	TRBV29-1	TRBJ1-3	CSVEDSGFGNTIYF	TGCAGCGTTGAAGACTCAGGGTTTGGAAACACCATATATTTT
-	TRBD1	TRBV7-2	TRBJ1-6	CASSSAGTAGSPLHF	TGTGCCAGCAGCTCCGCTGGGACAGCCGGTTCACCCCTCCACTTT
few	-	TRBV19	TRBJ2-7	CASSIGEATEQYF	TGTGCCAGTAGTATAGGGGAAGCAACCGAGCAGTACTTC
-	-	TRBV12-3/TRBV12-4	TRBJ2-1	CASSLSADNEQFF	TGTGCCAGCAGTTTATCGGCCGACAATGAGCAGTTCTTC
few	-	TRBV7-6	TRBJ2-1	CASSSPMLPEQFF	TGTGCCAGCAGCTCCCCAATGCTGCCCGAGCAGTTCTTC
few	-	TRBV6-2/TRBV6-3	TRBJ2-1	CASARTLGGNEQFF	TGTGCCAGCGCCCGGACGCTCGGGGGCAATGAGCAGTTCTTC
many	-	TRBV10-3	TRBJ1-1	CAISEGNTEAFF	TGTGCCATCAGTGAAGGGAACACTGAAGCTTTCTTT
-	TRBD1	TRBV3-1	TRBJ1-4	CSSMRDRGFEKLFF	TGTTCTAGCATGCGGGACAGGGGATTTGAAAAACTGTTTTTT
few	-	TRBV7-2	TRBJ1-1	CASSPTMGTEAFF	TGTGCCAGCAGCCCAACGATGGGCACTGAAGCTTTCTTT
few	-	TRBV5-1	TRBJ2-7	CASSLTLTYEQYF	TGCGCCAGCAGCTTGACACTTACCTACGAGCAGTACTTC
many	-	TRBV7-9	TRBJ1-2	CASSLDIDYGYTF	TGTGCCAGCAGCTTAGATATCGACTATGGCTACACCTTC
few	-	TRBV6-5	TRBJ2-7	CASSYSLYGYEQYF	TGTGCCAGCAGTTACTCCCTGTACGGGTACGAGCAGTACTTC
few	TRBD2	TRBV4-2	TRBJ2-3	CASSQASGGSDTQYF	TGTGCCAGCAGCCAAGCTAGCGGGGGATCAGATACGCAGTATTTT
few	-	TRBV21-1	TRBJ1-2	CASSKEAGGRNYGYTF	TGTGCCAGCAGCAAAGAGGCCGGGGGACGGAACTATGGCTACACCTTC
-	TRBD1	TRBV7-2	TRBJ1-1	CASSLRTGFAFF	TGTGCCAGCAGCTTGAGGACAGGGTTTGCTTTCTTT